These 2 T cell receptor beta chains originate from one sample sequenced in a study of blood T cell repertoires in COVID-19. Method: immunoSEQ multiplex PCR; TCRdb's copy keeps in-frame clones and lacks some. The sample lists fewer than 400,000 clones, around nine tenths occurring once. Material: peripheral blood. The receptors were gathered from a young woman with COVID-19, enrolled during active disease.

The V gene is TRBV15, the J gene TRBJ1-1; weak D call: TRBD1 (5 bases). CDR1 and CDR2 from the germline V gene are LNHNV and YYDKDF (reference sequence). Trimming removed 5 bases at V and 1 base at J, with 14 bases between. The CDR3 is 15 residues long. The CDR3 region is CATSVDGHPNTEAFF. In DNA form, the CDR3 reads TGTGCCACCAGCGTCGATGGACACCCGAACACTGAAGCTTTCTTT.

The rearrangement links TRBV4-1 to TRBJ2-2; 8 positions agree with TRBD1. CDR1 MGHRA and CDR2 YSYEKL come from the germline V gene. Trimming at V came to 1 base and at J to 6 bases, leaving 7 bases not matched to a gene. CDR3 length: 16 residues. Written as DNA, the CDR3 is TGCGCCAGCAGCCAAGGAGGGACAGGAGGGTCCGGGGAGCTGTTTTTT. Translation: CASSQGGTGGSGELFF.